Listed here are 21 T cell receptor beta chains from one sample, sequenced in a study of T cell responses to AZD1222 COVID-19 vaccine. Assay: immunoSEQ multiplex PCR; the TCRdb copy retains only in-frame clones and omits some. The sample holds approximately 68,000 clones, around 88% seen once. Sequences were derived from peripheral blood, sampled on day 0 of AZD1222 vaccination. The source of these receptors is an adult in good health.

This CDR3 reads CASSDGENYGYTF. In DNA form, the CDR3 reads TGTGCCAGCAGTGACGGGGAAAACTATGGCTACACCTTC. The V and J genes are TRBV6-1 and TRBJ1-2; D is undetermined. The germline V and J ends were trimmed by 3 bases and 2 bases, with 7 bases remaining between them. The CDR3 sequence is 13 residues long. Looked up from germline, CDR1 is MNHNS and CDR2 is SASEGT.

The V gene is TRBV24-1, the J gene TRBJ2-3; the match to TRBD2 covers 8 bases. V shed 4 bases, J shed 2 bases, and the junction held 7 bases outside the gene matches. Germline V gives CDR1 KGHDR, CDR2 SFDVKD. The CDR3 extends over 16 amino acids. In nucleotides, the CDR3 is TGTGCCACCAGTGACCCCGCGGGGGGATACACAGATACGCAGTATTTT. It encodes CATSDPAGGYTDTQYF.

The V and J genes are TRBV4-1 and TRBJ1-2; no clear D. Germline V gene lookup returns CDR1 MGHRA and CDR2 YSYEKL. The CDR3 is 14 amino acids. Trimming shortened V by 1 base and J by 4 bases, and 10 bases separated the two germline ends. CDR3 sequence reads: CASSQVTQSYGYTF. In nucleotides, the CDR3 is TGCGCCAGCAGCCAAGTTACCCAGAGCTATGGCTACACCTTC.

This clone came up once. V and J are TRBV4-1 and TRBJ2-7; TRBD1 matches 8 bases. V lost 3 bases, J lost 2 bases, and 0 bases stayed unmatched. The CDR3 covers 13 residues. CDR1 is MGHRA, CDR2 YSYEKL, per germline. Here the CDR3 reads CASSQDRAYEQYF. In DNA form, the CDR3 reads TGCGCCAGCAGCCAGGACAGGGCCTACGAGCAGTACTTC.

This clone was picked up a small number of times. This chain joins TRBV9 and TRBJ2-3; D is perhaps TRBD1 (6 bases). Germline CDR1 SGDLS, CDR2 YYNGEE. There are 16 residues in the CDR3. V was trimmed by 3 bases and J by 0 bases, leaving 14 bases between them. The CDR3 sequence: CASSAQGRPSTDTQYF. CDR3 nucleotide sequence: TGTGCCAGCAGCGCTCAGGGGCGCCCCAGCACAGATACGCAGTATTTT.

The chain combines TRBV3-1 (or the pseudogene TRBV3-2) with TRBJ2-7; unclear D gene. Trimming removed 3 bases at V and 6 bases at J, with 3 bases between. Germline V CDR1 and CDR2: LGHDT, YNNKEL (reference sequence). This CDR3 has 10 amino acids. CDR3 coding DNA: TGTGCCAGCAGCCATGCCGAGCAGTACTTC. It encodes CASSHAEQYF.

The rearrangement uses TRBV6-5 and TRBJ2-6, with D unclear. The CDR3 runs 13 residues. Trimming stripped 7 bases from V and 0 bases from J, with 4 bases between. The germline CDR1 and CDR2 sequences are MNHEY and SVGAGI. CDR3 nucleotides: TGTGCCAGCACTTTCTCTGGGGCCAACGTCCTGACTTTC. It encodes CASTFSGANVLTF.

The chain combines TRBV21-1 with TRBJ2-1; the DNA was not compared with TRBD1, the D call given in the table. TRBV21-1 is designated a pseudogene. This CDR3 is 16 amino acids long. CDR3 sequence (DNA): TGTGCCAGCAGCAAAGAGTGGGGCTTATCCTACAATGAGCAGTTCTTC. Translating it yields CASSKEWGLSYNEQFF.

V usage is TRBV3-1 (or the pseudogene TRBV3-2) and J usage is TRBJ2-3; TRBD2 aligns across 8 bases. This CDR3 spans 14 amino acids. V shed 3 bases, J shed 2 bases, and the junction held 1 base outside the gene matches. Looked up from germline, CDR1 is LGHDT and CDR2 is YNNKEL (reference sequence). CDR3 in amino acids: CASSQREATDTQYF. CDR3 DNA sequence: TGTGCCAGCAGCCAGCGGGAGGCCACAGATACGCAGTATTTT.

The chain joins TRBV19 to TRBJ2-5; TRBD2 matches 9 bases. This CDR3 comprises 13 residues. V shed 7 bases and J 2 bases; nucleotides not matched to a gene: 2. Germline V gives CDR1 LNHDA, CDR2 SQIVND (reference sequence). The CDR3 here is CASKLAGQETQYF. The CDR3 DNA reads TGTGCCAGTAAGCTAGCGGGGCAAGAGACCCAGTACTTC. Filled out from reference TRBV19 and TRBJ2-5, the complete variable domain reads DGGITQSPKYLFRKEGQNVTLSCEQNLNHDAMYWYRQDPGQGLRLIYYSQIVNDFQKGDIAEGYSVSREKKESFPLTVTSAQKNPTAFYLCASKLAGQETQYFGPGTRLLVL.

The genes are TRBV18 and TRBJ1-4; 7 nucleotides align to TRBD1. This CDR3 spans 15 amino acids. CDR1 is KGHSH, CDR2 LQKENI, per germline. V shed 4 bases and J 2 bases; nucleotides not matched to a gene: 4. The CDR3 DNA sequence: TGTGCCAGCTCACACAGGGGTACGACTAATGAAAAACTGTTTTTT. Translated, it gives CASSHRGTTNEKLFF.

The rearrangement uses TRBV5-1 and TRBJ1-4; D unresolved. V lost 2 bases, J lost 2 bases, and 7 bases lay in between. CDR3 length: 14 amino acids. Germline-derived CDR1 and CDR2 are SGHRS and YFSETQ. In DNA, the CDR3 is TGCGCCAGCAGCTTCGGTGCGACTAATGAAAAACTGTTTTTT. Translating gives CASSFGATNEKLFF. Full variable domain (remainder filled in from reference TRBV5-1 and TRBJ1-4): KAGVTQTPRYLIKTRGQQVTLSCSPISGHRSVSWYQQTPGQGLQFLFEYFSETQRNKGNFPGRFSGRQFSNSRSEMNVSTLELGDSALYLCASSFGATNEKLFFGSGTQLSVL.

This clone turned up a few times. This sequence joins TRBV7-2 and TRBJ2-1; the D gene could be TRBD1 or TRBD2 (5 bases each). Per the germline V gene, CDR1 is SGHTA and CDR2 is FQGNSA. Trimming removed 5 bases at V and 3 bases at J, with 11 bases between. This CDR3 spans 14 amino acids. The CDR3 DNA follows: TGTGCCAGCAGCGCGAGGGGAAGCTACAATGAGCAGTTCTTC. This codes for CASSARGSYNEQFF. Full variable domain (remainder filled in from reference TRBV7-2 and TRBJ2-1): GAGVSQSPSNKVTEKGKDVELRCDPISGHTALYWYRQSLGQGLEFLIYFQGNSAPDKSGLPSDRFSAERTGGSVSTLTIQRTQQEDSAVYLCASSARGSYNEQFFGPGTRLTVL.

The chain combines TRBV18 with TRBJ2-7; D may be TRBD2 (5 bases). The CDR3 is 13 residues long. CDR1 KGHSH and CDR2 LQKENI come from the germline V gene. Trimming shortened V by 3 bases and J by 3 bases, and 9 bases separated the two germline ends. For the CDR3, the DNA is TGTGCCAGCTCACCCGGCGCGGGCTACGAGCAGTACTTC. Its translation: CASSPGAGYEQYF.

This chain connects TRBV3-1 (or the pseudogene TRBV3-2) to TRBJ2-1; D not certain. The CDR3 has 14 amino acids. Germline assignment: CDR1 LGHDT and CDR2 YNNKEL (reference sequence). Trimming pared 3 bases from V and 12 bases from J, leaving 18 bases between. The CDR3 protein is CASSQAGNPTAQFF. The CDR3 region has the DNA TGTGCCAGCAGCCAGGCAGGAAACCCTACCGCGCAGTTCTTC.

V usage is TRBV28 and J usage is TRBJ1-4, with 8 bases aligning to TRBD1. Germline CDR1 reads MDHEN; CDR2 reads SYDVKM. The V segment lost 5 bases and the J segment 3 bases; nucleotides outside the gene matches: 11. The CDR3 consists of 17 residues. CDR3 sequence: CASSRSRGRLANEKLFF. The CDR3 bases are TGTGCCAGCAGTCGAAGCAGGGGGCGGCTAGCTAATGAAAAACTGTTTTTT. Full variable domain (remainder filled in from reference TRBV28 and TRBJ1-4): DVKVTQSSRYLVKRTGEKVFLECVQDMDHENMFWYRQDPGLGLRLIYFSYDVKMKEKGDIPEGYSVSREKKERFSLILESASTNQTSMYLCASSRSRGRLANEKLFFGSGTQLSVL.

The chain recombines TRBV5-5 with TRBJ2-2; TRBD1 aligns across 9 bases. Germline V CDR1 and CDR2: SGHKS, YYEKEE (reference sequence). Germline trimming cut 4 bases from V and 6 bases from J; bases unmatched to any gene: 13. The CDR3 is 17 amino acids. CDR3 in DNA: TGTGCCAGCAGCCGAGGGTTTACAGGGGGCCCACCCGGGGAGCTGTTTTTT. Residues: CASSRGFTGGPPGELFF.

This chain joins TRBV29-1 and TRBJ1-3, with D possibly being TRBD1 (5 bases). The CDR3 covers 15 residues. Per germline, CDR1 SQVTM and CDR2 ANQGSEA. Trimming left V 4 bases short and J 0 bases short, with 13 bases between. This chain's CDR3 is CSVAPNRYSGNTIYF. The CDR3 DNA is TGCAGCGTTGCTCCTAACAGGTACTCTGGAAACACCATATATTTT.

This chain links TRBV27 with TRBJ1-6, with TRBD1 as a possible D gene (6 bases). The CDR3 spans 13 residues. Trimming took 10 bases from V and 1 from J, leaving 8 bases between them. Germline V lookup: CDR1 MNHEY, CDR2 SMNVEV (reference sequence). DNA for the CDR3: TGTGCCACTACAGGGTCCTATAATTCACCCCTCCACTTT. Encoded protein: CATTGSYNSPLHF.

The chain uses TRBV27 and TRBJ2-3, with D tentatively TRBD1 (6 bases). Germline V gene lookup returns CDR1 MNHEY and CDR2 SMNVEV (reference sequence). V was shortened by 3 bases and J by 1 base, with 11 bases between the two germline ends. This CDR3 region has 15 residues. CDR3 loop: CASSFSDSRTDTQYF. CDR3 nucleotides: TGTGCCAGCAGTTTCTCGGACAGCCGCACAGATACGCAGTATTTT.

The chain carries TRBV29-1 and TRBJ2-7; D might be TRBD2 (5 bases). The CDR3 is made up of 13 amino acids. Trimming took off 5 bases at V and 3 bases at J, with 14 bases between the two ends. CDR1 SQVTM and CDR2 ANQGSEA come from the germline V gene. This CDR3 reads CSVRWEWGYEQYF. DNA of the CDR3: TGCAGCGTTCGGTGGGAGTGGGGCTACGAGCAGTACTTC.